This TCR beta chain derives from a study of a mutant IDH1 vaccine in newly diagnosed glioma. Regarding time point: week 11, during vaccination. Vaccine doses each comprised 300 ug of mutant IDH1 20-mer peptide, with topical imiquimod. This CDR3 region has 15 residues. Trimming shortened V by 7 bases and J by 0 bases, and 13 bases separated the two germline ends. Germline loops: CDR1 LNHDA, CDR2 SQIVND (reference sequence). Here immunoSEQ multiplex PCR was the method, and the copy in TCRdb shows in-frame clones only, minus some. Among some 30,000 clones listed, 90% were seen once. With regard to this clone: The antigen is not known.

The chain has TRBV19 and TRBJ2-1; D gene uncertain. The receptor was isolated from a man between 18 and 29 years old with glioma. Sample: PBMCs, taken from a glioma patient whose treatment included an IDH1 peptide vaccine. The CDR3 nucleotides read TGTGCCAGTAATTTCGCGGCAAGCTCCTACAATGAGCAGTTCTTC. It specifies CASNFAASSYNEQFF.